The source of this T cell receptor (beta chain) is a study of Graves' ophthalmopathy and Graves' hyperthyroidism. The CDR3 has 17 amino acids. The ends lost 5 bases at V and 0 bases at J; junction bases unmatched: 7. Germline V CDR1 and CDR2: SGDLS, YYNGEE. Patients were excluded if they had other autoimmune diseases or uncontrolled infections, and likewise if pregnancy or lactation applied. Amplification of TCR beta CDR3 regions used RNA transcripts. An opening RT-PCR round employed HTBI primers and preceded a second-round multiplex PCR. Each CDR3 protein gets one entry after TCRdb re-called the multiplex PCR reads with MiXCR. The sample contains about 550,000 distinct CDR3 sequences, less than 45% of which appear only once.

This TCR was recovered from an adult man with Graves' hyperthyroidism. The sample was peripheral blood or thyroid tissue (not recorded which). The V call is TRBV9, the J call TRBJ2-2; 10 bases fit TRBD1. The CDR3 region is CASSAGTGDTNTGELFF. In DNA, the CDR3 is TGTGCCAGCAGTGCCGGGACAGGGGACACGAACACCGGGGAGCTGTTTTTT.